Each of the 30 T cell receptor beta chains below was sequenced from the same sample in a study of CD8 T cells in Susac syndrome. Reverse transcription of about 0.5 to 1 ug RNA used random hexamers. TCRdb re-derived calls from the immunoSEQ multiplex PCR reads in MiXCR, one entry per CDR3 protein. The table shows about 140,000 distinct CDR3 sequences, with 85% to 95% occurring only once. Material for sequencing was CD4+ T cells from PBMCs. These receptors all stem from a human donor with multiple sclerosis.

The rearrangement uses TRBV7-9 and TRBJ1-2; D possibly corresponds to TRBD1 (5 bases). Germline V gene lookup returns CDR1 SEHNR and CDR2 FQNEAQ (reference sequence). Trimming took 6 bases from V and 4 from J, leaving 12 bases between them. The CDR3 is made up of 13 amino acids. DNA of the CDR3: TGTGCCAGCAGGAACCGGGACGGCTATGGCTACACCTTC. This gives the protein CASRNRDGYGYTF.

The chain carries TRBV2 and TRBJ2-5; 7 bases are shared with TRBD1. In germline, CDR1 is SNHLY, CDR2 FYNNEI. The CDR3 runs 15 residues. V trimming: 3 bases; J trimming: 1 base; junction bases outside the gene matches: 5. The CDR3 nucleotides are TGTGCCAGCAGTGAGACAGGGTCCCCCCAAGAGACCCAGTACTTC. This translates into CASSETGSPQETQYF.

This chain joins TRBV3-1 and TRBJ2-7; 8 nucleotides agree with TRBD2. Germline CDR1 LGHDT, CDR2 YNNKEL (reference sequence). With 5 bases clipped from V and 7 bases from J, the junction kept 13 bases outside the gene matches. The CDR3 covers 15 residues. CDR3 protein: CASSYTGTRAGEQYF. CDR3 sequence (DNA): TGTGCCAGCAGCTATACCGGGACTAGAGCGGGTGAGCAGTACTTC.

The V gene is TRBV7-8, the J gene TRBJ2-3; TRBD2 aligns across 10 bases. The germline CDR1 and CDR2 sequences are SGHVS and FQNEAQ. V shed 4 bases and J 6 bases; nucleotides not matched to a gene: 13. The CDR3 is 17 amino acids. Here the CDR3 reads CASSWSVAGGLIDTQYF. The CDR3 DNA reads as TGTGCCAGCAGCTGGAGCGTAGCGGGAGGTTTAATCGATACGCAGTATTTT.

The rearrangement joins TRBV12-3 or TRBV12-4 to TRBJ1-5; D not certain. The CDR3 is 13 amino acids. V was trimmed by 2 bases and J by 3 bases, leaving 5 bases between them. The CDR3 region has the DNA TGTGCCAGCAGTTTAACAGCCAATCAGCCCCAGCATTTT. Protein sequence: CASSLTANQPQHF.

The chain uses TRBV19 and TRBJ1-2; 9 nucleotides match TRBD1. The CDR3 has 16 amino acids. Germline V gene data show CDR1 as LNHDA and CDR2 as SQIVND (reference sequence). The trim removed 6 bases at V and 3 bases at J, leaving 11 bases unmatched. CDR3 bases: TGTGCCAGTAGGATTTCTCACAGGGGGCAGGACTATGGCTACACCTTC. Its protein is CASRISHRGQDYGYTF.

The rearrangement uses TRBV27 and TRBJ1-6; TRBD1 aligns across 9 bases. Trimming took 11 bases from V and 7 from J; bases not matched to a gene: 12. This CDR3 has 15 amino acids. Germline V gene lookup returns CDR1 MNHEY and CDR2 SMNVEV (reference sequence). The CDR3 loop reads CAAGVPGQGNSPLHF. The CDR3 nucleotides read TGTGCCGCGGGCGTCCCGGGACAGGGAAATTCACCCCTCCACTTT.

This clonotype was picked up a small number of times. The chain joins TRBV24-1 to TRBJ2-3; no firm D call. Germline CDR1 reads KGHDR; CDR2 reads SFDVKD. The CDR3 consists of 12 residues. V was cut by 1 base and J by 4 bases, with 2 bases left in between. CDR3 sequence reads: CATSDFADTQYF. For the CDR3, the DNA is TGTGCCACCAGTGATTTTGCAGATACGCAGTATTTT.

The genes are TRBV20-1 and TRBJ2-3, with a possible D match to TRBD1 (5 bases). Germline-derived CDR1 and CDR2 are DFQATT and SNEGSKA (reference sequence). The CDR3 loop spans 14 amino acids. V lost 6 bases to trimming and J lost 5 bases, with 18 bases between them. The DNA for the CDR3 is TGCAGTGCCCCGGGTGCTGGCCAGGGAGATACGCAGTATTTT. It specifies CSAPGAGQGDTQYF.

This chain links TRBV28 with TRBJ1-1, with D uncertain. The CDR3 extends over 12 amino acids. The V gene lost 2 bases and the J gene lost 7 bases, with 8 bases spanning the gap. Germline V gives CDR1 MDHEN, CDR2 SYDVKM. CDR3 in amino acids: CASSLSADEAFF. The DNA for the CDR3 is TGTGCCAGCAGTTTAAGCGCAGATGAAGCTTTCTTT. The complete variable domain, with remaining parts taken from reference TRBV28 and TRBJ1-1, reads DVKVTQSSRYLVKRTGEKVFLECVQDMDHENMFWYRQDPGLGLRLIYFSYDVKMKEKGDIPEGYSVSREKKERFSLILESASTNQTSMYLCASSLSADEAFFGQGTRLTVV.

This clonotype showed up just once. The rearrangement links TRBV27 to TRBJ1-1; 8 nucleotides match TRBD1. The ends lost 4 bases at V and 1 base at J; junction bases unmatched: 8. The CDR3 contains 16 residues. CDR1 MNHEY and CDR2 SMNVEV come from the germline V gene (reference sequence). The CDR3 loop reads CASSWTGRVSNTEAFF. The CDR3, as DNA: TGTGCCAGCAGTTGGACAGGGAGGGTTTCGAACACTGAAGCTTTCTTT.

The V gene is TRBV5-1, the J gene TRBJ2-1; TRBD2 is a possible D gene (5 bases). Trimming took off 3 bases at V and 0 bases at J, with 7 bases between the two ends. There are 14 residues in the CDR3. The V gene's germline CDR1 is SGHRS and CDR2 YFSETQ. The CDR3 loop is CASSSGNSYNEQFF. The CDR3 coding sequence is TGCGCCAGCAGCTCGGGAAACTCCTACAATGAGCAGTTCTTC. Filled out from reference TRBV5-1 and TRBJ2-1, the complete variable domain reads KAGVTQTPRYLIKTRGQQVTLSCSPISGHRSVSWYQQTPGQGLQFLFEYFSETQRNKGNFPGRFSGRQFSNSRSEMNVSTLELGDSALYLCASSSGNSYNEQFFGPGTRLTVL.

This clonotype showed up just a few times. The genes are TRBV12-3 or TRBV12-4 and TRBJ2-3; D not certain. Trimming shortened V by 6 bases and J by 1 base, and 11 bases separated the two germline ends. This CDR3 has 14 residues. The CDR3 sequence is CASSPNEGTDTQYF. The CDR3 coding sequence is TGTGCCAGCAGCCCTAACGAAGGCACAGATACGCAGTATTTT.

The rearrangement links TRBV12-3 or TRBV12-4 to TRBJ2-5; D not certain. V dropped 5 bases and J dropped 5 bases, with 12 bases sitting between them. This CDR3 contains 13 residues. The CDR3: CASSPNMGETQYF. The CDR3 coding sequence is TGTGCCAGCAGTCCGAACATGGGGGAGACCCAGTACTTC.

This clonotype was observed a few times. This sequence joins TRBV3-1 and TRBJ2-7; the D is unclear. Germline V gene sequence: CDR1 LGHDT, CDR2 YNNKEL (reference sequence). Trimming stripped 1 base from V and 1 base from J, with 2 bases between. CDR3 length equals 12 residues. The CDR3 spells CASSQASYEQYF. The DNA for the CDR3 is TGTGCCAGCAGCCAAGCTTCCTACGAGCAGTACTTC.

The J gene is TRBJ2-5, the V gene TRBV20-1, with 9 bases lining up with TRBD2. Germline V gene lookup returns CDR1 DFQATT and CDR2 SNEGSKA (reference sequence). The CDR3 extends over 14 amino acids. The J segment lost 1 base and the V segment lost 6 bases, leaving 6 bases of the junction unmatched. This CDR3 is CSAPSLAGQETQYF. The CDR3 nucleotides read TGCAGTGCGCCATCACTAGCGGGCCAAGAGACCCAGTACTTC.

This clonotype was counted a single time. The V and J genes are TRBV20-1 and TRBJ1-3; D perhaps matches TRBD1 (5 bases). The CDR3 contains 13 residues. Germline V lookup: CDR1 DFQATT, CDR2 SNEGSKA (reference sequence). Trimming stripped 5 bases from V and 1 base from J, with 9 bases between. The CDR3: CSAVGASGNTIYF. The CDR3 DNA follows: TGCAGTGCTGTAGGGGCTTCTGGAAACACCATATATTTT.

The chain uses TRBV9 and TRBJ2-5; the D is unclear. V was pared by 0 bases and J by 7 bases, with 4 bases between. The length of the CDR3 is 11 residues. Germline V gives CDR1 SGDLS, CDR2 YYNGEE. CDR3: CASSVGGTQYF. CDR3 bases: TGTGCCAGCAGCGTAGGGGGGACCCAGTACTTC.

V is TRBV12-3 or TRBV12-4 and J is TRBJ2-2, with TRBD2 matching 9 bases. The CDR3 covers 15 residues. The ends lost 5 bases at V and 3 bases at J; junction bases unmatched: 4. The CDR3 sequence is CASSLTSGYTGELFF. DNA for the CDR3: TGTGCCAGCAGTCTGACTAGCGGATACACCGGGGAGCTGTTTTTT.

V gene TRBV12-3 or TRBV12-4 combines with J gene TRBJ1-3; TRBD1 is a possible D gene (5 bases). CDR3 length: 14 residues. Trimming removed 3 bases from V and 5 bases from J, with 11 bases in between. The CDR3 here is CASSLGGLRNTIYF. As DNA, the CDR3 is TGTGCCAGCAGTTTGGGGGGACTTAGAAACACCATATATTTT.

The V and J genes are TRBV19 and TRBJ2-7, with D perhaps given as TRBD1 or TRBD2 (5 bases each). V gave up 4 bases and J gave up 0 bases, with 13 bases separating them. In germline, CDR1 is LNHDA, CDR2 SQIVND (reference sequence). The CDR3 has 15 amino acids. The CDR3 loop reads CASSNWGFSSYEQYF. The CDR3 DNA reads TGTGCCAGTAGTAATTGGGGGTTCAGCTCCTACGAGCAGTACTTC.

V is TRBV20-1 and J is TRBJ2-1, with TRBD2 as a possible D gene (5 bases). The V gene's germline CDR1 is DFQATT and CDR2 SNEGSKA (reference sequence). Trimming removed 6 bases from V and 9 bases from J, with 15 bases in between. This CDR3 has 12 amino acids. The DNA for the CDR3 is TGCAGTGCCTTGACACCCGGACTTGAGCAGTTCTTC. This translates into CSALTPGLEQFF.

The chain is built from TRBV20-1 and TRBJ2-3; D is unclear. This CDR3 comprises 15 residues. From germline, CDR1 is DFQATT and CDR2 SNEGSKA (reference sequence). V lost 0 bases to trimming and J lost 3 bases, with 13 bases between them. CDR3 nucleotide sequence: TGCAGTGCTAGAGAAACGGATTTGGCGACAGATACGCAGTATTTT. The encoded protein is CSARETDLATDTQYF.

V usage is TRBV27 and J usage is TRBJ2-3; 14 nucleotides match TRBD2. The germline V gene has CDR1 MNHEY and CDR2 SMNVEV (reference sequence). The length of the CDR3 is 15 residues. The V and J ends lost 6 bases and 6 bases, in that order; junction bases with no gene match: 5. In nucleotides, the CDR3 is TGTGCCAGCAGCCGACTAGCGGGAGGGGTCGATACGCAGTATTTT. As protein: CASSRLAGGVDTQYF.

The chain joins TRBV20-1 to TRBJ2-7; D ambiguous. The CDR3 has 14 amino acids. CDR1 is DFQATT, CDR2 SNEGSKA, per germline (reference sequence). V gave up 6 bases and J gave up 0 bases, with 15 bases separating them. CDR3 nucleotide sequence: TGCAGTGCCATCTGGGCTGCCCGCTCCTACGAGCAGTACTTC. Amino acid sequence: CSAIWAARSYEQYF.

The rearrangement joins TRBV20-1 to TRBJ2-2, with D unresolved. V lost 2 bases to trimming and J lost 7 bases, with 8 bases between them. In germline, CDR1 is DFQATT, CDR2 SNEGSKA (reference sequence). This CDR3 spans 12 amino acids. For the CDR3, the DNA is TGCAGTGCTAGACTCCCCGACGGGGAGCTGTTTTTT. It translates to CSARLPDGELFF.

The rearrangement joins TRBV20-1 to TRBJ1-6; 8 nucleotides match TRBD1. Trimming cost V 6 bases and J 6 bases; bases outside gene matches: 19. Germline assignment: CDR1 DFQATT and CDR2 SNEGSKA (reference sequence). CDR3 length: 18 residues. CDR3: CSATSLETGVLTNSPLHF. DNA of the CDR3: TGCAGTGCCACAAGCCTTGAGACAGGGGTTTTGACTAATTCACCCCTCCACTTT.

The chain carries TRBV19 and TRBJ1-6; 7 bases match TRBD1. The length of the CDR3 is 16 residues. The J segment lost 8 bases and the V segment lost 5 bases, leaving 12 bases of the junction unmatched. Germline V CDR1 and CDR2: LNHDA, SQIVND (reference sequence). DNA for the CDR3: TGTGCCAGTAGTCCTCGACAGGGAAACGGATATTCACCCCTCCACTTT. This translates into CASSPRQGNGYSPLHF.

This chain uses TRBV5-1 with TRBJ2-2, with 7 bases aligning to TRBD2. This CDR3 is built from 17 residues. Germline CDR1 reads SGHRS; CDR2 reads YFSETQ. J gave up 0 bases and V 4 bases, and 9 bases lay outside the gene matches. The CDR3 sequence: CASSVVTSRANTGELFF. In DNA, the CDR3 is TGCGCCAGCAGCGTAGTGACTAGCCGGGCGAACACCGGGGAGCTGTTTTTT.

The V gene is TRBV2, the J gene TRBJ2-7; 7 bases agree with TRBD1. The CDR3 extends over 16 amino acids. Germline values: CDR1 SNHLY, CDR2 FYNNEI. The V segment lost 4 bases and the J segment 2 bases; nucleotides outside the gene matches: 11. The CDR3 is CASSARRQGETYEQYF. The DNA for the CDR3 is TGTGCCAGCAGTGCCCGGCGGCAGGGGGAAACCTACGAGCAGTACTTC.